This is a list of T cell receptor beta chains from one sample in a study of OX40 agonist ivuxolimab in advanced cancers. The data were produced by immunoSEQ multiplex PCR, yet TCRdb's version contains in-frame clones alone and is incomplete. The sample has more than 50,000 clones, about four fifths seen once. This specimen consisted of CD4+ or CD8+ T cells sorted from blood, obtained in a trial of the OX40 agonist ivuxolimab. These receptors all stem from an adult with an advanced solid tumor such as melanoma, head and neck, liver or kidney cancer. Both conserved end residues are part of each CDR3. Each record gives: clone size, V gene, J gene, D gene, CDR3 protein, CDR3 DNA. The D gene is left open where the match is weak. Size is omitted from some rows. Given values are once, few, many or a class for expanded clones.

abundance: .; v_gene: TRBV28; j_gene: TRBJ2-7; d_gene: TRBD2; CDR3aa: CASSLGASGPLDF; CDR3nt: TGTGCCAGCAGTTTAGGGGCTAGCGGTCCCTTAGACTTC
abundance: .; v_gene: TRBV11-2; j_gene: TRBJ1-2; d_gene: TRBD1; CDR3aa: CASSMIGTGYGYTF; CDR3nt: TGTGCCAGCAGCATGATCGGGACAGGCTATGGCTACACCTTC
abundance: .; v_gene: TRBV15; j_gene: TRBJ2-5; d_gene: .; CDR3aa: CATSRDLGETQYF; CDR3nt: TGTGCCACCAGCAGAGATCTTGGGGAGACCCAGTACTTC
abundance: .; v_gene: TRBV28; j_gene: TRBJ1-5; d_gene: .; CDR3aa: CASSWGSNQPQHF; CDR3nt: TGTGCCAGCAGTTGGGGGAGCAATCAGCCCCAGCATTTT
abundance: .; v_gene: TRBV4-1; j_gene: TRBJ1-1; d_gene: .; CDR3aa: CASSQDTLRRGNTEAFF; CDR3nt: TGCGCCAGCAGCCAAGACACCCTGCGCAGGGGGAACACTGAAGCTTTCTTT
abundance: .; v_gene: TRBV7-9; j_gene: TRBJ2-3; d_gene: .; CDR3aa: CASSFQSRVVKTSTDTQYF; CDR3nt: TGTGCCAGCAGCTTCCAATCTAGAGTGGTAAAGACTAGCACAGATACGCAGTATTTT
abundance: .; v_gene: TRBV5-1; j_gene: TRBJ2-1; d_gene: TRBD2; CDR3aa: CASSFGLAGASYNEQFF; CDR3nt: TGCGCCAGCAGCTTTGGACTAGCGGGGGCCTCCTACAATGAGCAGTTCTTC
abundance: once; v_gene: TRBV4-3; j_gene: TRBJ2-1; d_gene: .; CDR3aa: CASSRKPGNEQFF; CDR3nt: TGCGCCAGCAGCCGAAAGCCCGGGAATGAGCAGTTCTTC
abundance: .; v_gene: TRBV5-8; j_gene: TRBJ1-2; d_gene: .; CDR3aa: CASSLGTPRGYGYTF; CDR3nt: TGTGCCAGCAGCTTGGGGACCCCGCGGGGCTATGGCTACACCTTC
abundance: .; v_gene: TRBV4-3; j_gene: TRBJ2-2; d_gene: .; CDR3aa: CASSQDSGRTGELFF; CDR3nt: TGCGCCAGCAGCCAAGACAGCGGCCGCACCGGGGAGCTGTTTTTT
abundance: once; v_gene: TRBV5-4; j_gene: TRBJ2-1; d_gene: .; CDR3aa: CASSRRVLSSYNEQFF; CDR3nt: TGTGCCAGCAGCCGTAGGGTCCTGAGCTCCTACAATGAGCAGTTCTTC
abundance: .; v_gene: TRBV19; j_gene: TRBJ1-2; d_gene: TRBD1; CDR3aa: CASSIVDRAGWANYGYTF; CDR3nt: TGTGCCAGTAGTATCGTCGACAGGGCGGGGTGGGCTAACTATGGCTACACCTTC
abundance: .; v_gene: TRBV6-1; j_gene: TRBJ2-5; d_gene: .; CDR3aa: CASRRTAQETQYF; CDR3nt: TGTGCCAGCAGAAGGACGGCCCAAGAGACCCAGTACTTC
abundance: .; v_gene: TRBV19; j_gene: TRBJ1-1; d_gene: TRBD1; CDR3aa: CASSIPGGTGREAFF; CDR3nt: TGTGCCAGTAGTATCCCTGGGGGGACAGGACGGGAAGCTTTCTTT
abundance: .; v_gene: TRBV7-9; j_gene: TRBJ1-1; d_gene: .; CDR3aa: CASSSWAGHTEAFF; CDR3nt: TGTGCCAGCAGCTCCTGGGCCGGGCACACTGAAGCTTTCTTT
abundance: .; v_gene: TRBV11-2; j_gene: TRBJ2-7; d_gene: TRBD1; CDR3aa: CASSLGTGYEQYF; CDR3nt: TGTGCCAGCAGCTTAGGGACAGGCTACGAGCAGTACTTC
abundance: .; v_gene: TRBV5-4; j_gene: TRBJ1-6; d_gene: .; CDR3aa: CASSLGWGSNSPLHF; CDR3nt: TGTGCCAGCAGCTTGGGTTGGGGGTCTAATTCACCCCTCCACTTT
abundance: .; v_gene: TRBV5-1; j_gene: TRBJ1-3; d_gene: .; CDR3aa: CASSSDGRGNTIYF; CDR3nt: TGCGCCAGCAGCTCGGACGGAAGGGGAAACACCATATATTTT
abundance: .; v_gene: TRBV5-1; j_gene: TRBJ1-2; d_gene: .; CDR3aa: CASSLEIRGGYGYTF; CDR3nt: TGCGCCAGCAGCTTGGAAATAAGAGGGGGCTATGGCTACACCTTC
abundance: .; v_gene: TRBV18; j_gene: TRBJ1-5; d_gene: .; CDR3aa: CASSPDPGHYLLGNQPQHF; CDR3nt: TGTGCCAGCTCACCAGACCCGGGACACTATCTCTTGGGCAATCAGCCCCAGCATTTT
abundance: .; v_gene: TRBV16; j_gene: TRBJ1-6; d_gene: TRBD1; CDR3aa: CASSSNRGSPLHF; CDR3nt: TGTGCCAGCAGTTCAAACAGGGGATCACCCCTTCACTTT
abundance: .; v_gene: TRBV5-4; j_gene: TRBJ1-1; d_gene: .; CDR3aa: CASSLNRAGGAFF; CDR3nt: TGTGCCAGCAGCCTAAACAGGGCCGGCGGGGCTTTCTTT
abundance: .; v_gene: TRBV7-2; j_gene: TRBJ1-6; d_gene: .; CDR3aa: CASSLADLPLHF; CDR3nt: TGTGCCAGCAGCTTAGCTGATTTACCCCTCCACTTT
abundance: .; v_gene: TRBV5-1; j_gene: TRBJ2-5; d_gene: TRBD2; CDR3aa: CASSLAWLAASPQETQYF; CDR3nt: TGCGCCAGCAGCTTGGCCTGGCTAGCGGCCTCCCCCCAAGAGACCCAGTACTTC
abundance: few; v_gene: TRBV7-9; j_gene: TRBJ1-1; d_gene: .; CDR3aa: CASSSHAGFVENTEAFF; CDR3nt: TGTGCCAGCAGCTCTCATGCCGGGTTTGTCGAGAACACTGAAGCTTTCTTT
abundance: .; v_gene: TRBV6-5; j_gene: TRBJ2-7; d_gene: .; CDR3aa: CASSTTGLSYEQYF; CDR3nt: TGTGCCAGCAGTACTACCGGGCTCTCCTACGAGCAGTACTTC
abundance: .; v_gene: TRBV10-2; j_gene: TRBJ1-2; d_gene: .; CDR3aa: CASSGEGRGGYTF; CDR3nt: TGCGCCAGCAGTGGTGAGGGGAGGGGTGGCTACACCTTC
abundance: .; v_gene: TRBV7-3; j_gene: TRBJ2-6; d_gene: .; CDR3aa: CASSFPGANVLTF; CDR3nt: TGTGCCAGCAGCTTCCCTGGGGCCAACGTCCTGACTTTC
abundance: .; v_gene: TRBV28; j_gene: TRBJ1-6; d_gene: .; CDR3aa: CASSLWDTEYNSPLHF; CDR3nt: TGTGCCAGCAGTTTATGGGACACAGAGTATAATTCACCCCTCCACTTT
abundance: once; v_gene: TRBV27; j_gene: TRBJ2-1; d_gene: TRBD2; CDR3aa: CASSPGPSGRLQQFF; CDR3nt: TGTGCCAGCAGCCCAGGGCCTAGCGGGAGGCTCCAGCAGTTCTTC
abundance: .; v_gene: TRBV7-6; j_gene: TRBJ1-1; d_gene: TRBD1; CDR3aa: CASSSMGQGHTEAFF; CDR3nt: TGTGCCAGCAGCTCCATGGGACAGGGACACACTGAAGCTTTCTTT
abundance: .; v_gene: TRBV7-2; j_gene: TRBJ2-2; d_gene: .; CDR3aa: CASSRTLFANTGELFF; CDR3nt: TGTGCCAGCAGCCGTACCTTGTTCGCGAACACCGGGGAGCTGTTTTTT
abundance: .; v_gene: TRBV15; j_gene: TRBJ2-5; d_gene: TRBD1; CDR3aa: CATSRDLGTGGETQYF; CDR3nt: TGTGCCACCAGCAGAGATCTTGGGACAGGAGGTGAGACCCAGTACTTC
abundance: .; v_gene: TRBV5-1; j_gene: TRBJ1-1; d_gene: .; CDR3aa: CASSLVGRGGTEAFF; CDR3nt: TGCGCCAGCAGCTTGGTTGGCAGGGGTGGCACTGAAGCTTTCTTT
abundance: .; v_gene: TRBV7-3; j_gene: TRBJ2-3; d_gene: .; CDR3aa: CASSLSYTDTQYF; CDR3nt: TGTGCCAGCAGCTTGAGCTACACAGATACGCAGTATTTT
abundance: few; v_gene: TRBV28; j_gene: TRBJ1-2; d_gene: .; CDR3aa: CASSFDGGNNYGYTF; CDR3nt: TGTGCCAGCAGTTTTGATGGGGGAAACAACTATGGCTACACCTTC
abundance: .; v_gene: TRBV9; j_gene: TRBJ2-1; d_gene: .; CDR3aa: CASSVRGYLNEQFF; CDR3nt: TGTGCCAGCAGCGTGCGGGGATACCTCAATGAGCAGTTCTTC
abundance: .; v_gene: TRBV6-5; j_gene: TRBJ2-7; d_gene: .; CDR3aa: CASRTPYEQYF; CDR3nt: TGTGCCAGCAGGACGCCCTACGAGCAGTACTTC
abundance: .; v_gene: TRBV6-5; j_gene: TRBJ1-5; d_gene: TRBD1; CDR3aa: CASTMDRERNQPQHF; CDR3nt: TGTGCCAGCACCATGGACAGGGAGCGCAATCAGCCCCAGCATTTT
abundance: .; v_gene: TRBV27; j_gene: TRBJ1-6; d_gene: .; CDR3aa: CASRIQGDNSPLHF; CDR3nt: TGTGCCAGCAGGATACAGGGTGATAATTCACCCCTCCACTTT
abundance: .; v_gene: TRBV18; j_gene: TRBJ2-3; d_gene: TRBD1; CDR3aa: CASSPTGQGWTDTQYF; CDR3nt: TGTGCCAGCTCACCAACAGGACAGGGATGGACAGATACGCAGTATTTT
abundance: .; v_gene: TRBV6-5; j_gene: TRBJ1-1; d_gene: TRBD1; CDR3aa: CASSTQGARTEAFF; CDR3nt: TGTGCCAGCAGTACTCAGGGGGCGCGCACTGAAGCTTTCTTT
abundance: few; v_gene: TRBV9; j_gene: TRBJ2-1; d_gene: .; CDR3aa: CASSVGDLAYNEQFF; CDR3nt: TGTGCCAGCAGCGTGGGGGACCTTGCGTACAATGAGCAGTTCTTC
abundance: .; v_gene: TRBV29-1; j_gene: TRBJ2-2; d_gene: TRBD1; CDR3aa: CSGWTGMNTGELFF; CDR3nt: TGCAGCGGGTGGACAGGGATGAACACCGGGGAGCTGTTTTTT
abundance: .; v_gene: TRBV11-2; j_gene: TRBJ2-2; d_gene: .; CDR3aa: CASSVTTGELFF; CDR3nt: TGTGCCAGCAGCGTTACAACCGGGGAGCTGTTTTTT
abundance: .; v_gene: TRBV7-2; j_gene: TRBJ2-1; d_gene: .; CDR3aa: CASSLWGQGQSGRYNEQFF; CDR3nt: TGTGCCAGCAGCTTATGGGGACAGGGGCAAAGCGGGAGGTACAATGAGCAGTTCTTC
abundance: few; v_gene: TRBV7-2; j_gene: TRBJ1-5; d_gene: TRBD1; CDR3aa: CASSFGTANSNQPQHF; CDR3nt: TGTGCCAGCAGCTTCGGGACAGCGAATAGCAATCAGCCCCAGCATTTT
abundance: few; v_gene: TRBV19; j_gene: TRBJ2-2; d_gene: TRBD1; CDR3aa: CASNIHRGGELFF; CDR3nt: TGTGCCAGTAATATCCACAGGGGAGGGGAGCTGTTTTTT
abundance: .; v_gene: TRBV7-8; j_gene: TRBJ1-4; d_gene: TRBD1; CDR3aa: CASSETGRKEKLFF; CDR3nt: TGTGCCAGCAGCGAGACAGGGCGGAAAGAAAAACTGTTTTTT
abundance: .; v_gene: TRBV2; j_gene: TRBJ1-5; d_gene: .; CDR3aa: CASKGRAQYSNQPQHF; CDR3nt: TGTGCCAGCAAGGGCAGGGCCCAGTATAGCAATCAGCCCCAGCATTTT
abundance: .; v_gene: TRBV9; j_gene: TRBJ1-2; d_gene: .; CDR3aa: CASSVAGQGLGGYTF; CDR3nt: TGTGCCAGCAGCGTAGCGGGGCAGGGCCTAGGTGGCTACACCTTC
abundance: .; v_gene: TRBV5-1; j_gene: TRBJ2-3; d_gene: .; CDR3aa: CASSPQTDTQYF; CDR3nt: TGCGCCAGCAGCCCCCAAACAGATACGCAGTATTTT